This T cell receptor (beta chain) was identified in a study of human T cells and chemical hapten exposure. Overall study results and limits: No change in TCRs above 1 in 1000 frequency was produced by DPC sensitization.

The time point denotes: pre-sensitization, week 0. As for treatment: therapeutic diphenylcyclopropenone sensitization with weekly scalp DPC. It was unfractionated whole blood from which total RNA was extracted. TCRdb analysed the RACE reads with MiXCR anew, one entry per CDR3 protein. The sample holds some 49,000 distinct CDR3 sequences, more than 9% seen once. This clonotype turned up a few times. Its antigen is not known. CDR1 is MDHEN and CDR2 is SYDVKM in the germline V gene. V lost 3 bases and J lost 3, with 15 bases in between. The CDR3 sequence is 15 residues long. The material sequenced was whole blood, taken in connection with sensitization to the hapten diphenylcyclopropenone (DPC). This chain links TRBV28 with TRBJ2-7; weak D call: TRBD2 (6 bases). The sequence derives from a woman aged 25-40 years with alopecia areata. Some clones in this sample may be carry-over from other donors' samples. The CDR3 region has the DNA TGTGCCAGCAGTTTGCCGGAGGGTGTCGGCTACGAGCAGTACTTC. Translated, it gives CASSLPEGVGYEQYF. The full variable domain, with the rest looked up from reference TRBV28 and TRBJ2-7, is DVKVTQSSRYLVKRTGEKVFLECVQDMDHENMFWYRQDPGLGLRLIYFSYDVKMKEKGDIPEGYSVSREKKERFSLILESASTNQTSMYLCASSLPEGVGYEQYFGPGTRLTVT.